At least ten counts were recorded for the clone carrying this T cell receptor (beta chain). As yet, its antigen is unknown. Amplified TCR beta CDR3 regions derived from RNA transcripts. The HTBI primer set served for first-round RT-PCR of the TCR CDR3. TCRdb used MiXCR to reprocess the multiplex PCR reads, holding one entry per CDR3 protein. The data hold approximately 610,000 distinct CDR3 sequences, with approximately 14% observed a single time. From germline, CDR1 is MNHEY and CDR2 SVGAGI. The CDR3 has 14 amino acids. Trimming removed 6 bases from V and 4 bases from J; junction bases left unmatched: 6. The sample is drawn from a study of T cells in Graves' hyperthyroidism and ophthalmopathy. General study points: Most clonotypes expanded in the thyroid (above 0.001) were also present in blood.

Criteria for exclusion of patients were uncontrolled infection, other autoimmune disease, pregnancy or lactation. This chain uses TRBV6-5 with TRBJ2-7; 10 bases line up with TRBD1. Sequenced sample: blood. This sequence was found in a woman in her thirties or forties with Graves' ophthalmopathy. This CDR3 reads CASSYGTGAYEQYF. The CDR3 nucleotides are TGTGCCAGCAGCTACGGGACAGGGGCTTACGAGCAGTACTTC.